The present T cell receptor (beta chain) was sequenced within a study of cytomegalovirus exposure and HLA in healthy donors. Study overall: Previous work identified roughly 110 million unique TCR beta sequences from 150 million to 200 million T cells. HLA-typed donors were the source of roughly 80 million unique TCRs held in an early data release.

Whole-study findings and limits: While the bulk of TCR sequences proved rare, some public TCRs turned up in many donors.

With 60 Vbeta and 13 Jbeta primers, the PCR was carried out. TCRdb's table, derived via immunoSEQ multiplex PCR, lists solely in-frame clones and lacks some. The data contain just over 150,000 clones, 75% to 85% of them seen just once; the ten biggest clones take up roughly 6.7%. CDR1 and CDR2 from the germline V gene are MNHEY and SVGAGI. The J segment lost 1 base and the V segment lost 7 bases, leaving 7 bases of the junction unmatched. The CDR3 sequence is 15 residues long. Turning to this clone: Its antigen is undetermined.

Though probably carrying unrecorded immune exposures, donors were nominally healthy at sampling. The origin of this receptor is a man aged 50 to 60 in good health and CMV-seropositive. The chain combines TRBV6-5 with TRBJ2-5, with 9 bases that match TRBD2. Sequencing was performed on PBMCs. CDR3 DNA: TGTGCCAGCAAGTGGGCTAGCGGGACCCAAGAGACCCAGTACTTC. It yields the protein CASKWASGTQETQYF.